The 32 T cell receptor beta chains reported below all come from one sample, sequenced in a study of cytomegalovirus exposure and HLA in healthy donors. The PCR was carried out with 60 Vbeta primers and 13 Jbeta primers. The method was immunoSEQ multiplex PCR; TCRdb's version includes in-frame clones alone and lacks a portion of them. The sample records 110,000 to 150,000 clones, roughly 73% being singletons. The sample consisted of PBMCs. The receptors were gathered from a human donor in good health.

The chain couples TRBV30 to TRBJ2-5; no definite D call. Germline V gene data show CDR1 as GTSNPN and CDR2 as SVGIG (reference sequence). With 3 bases removed from V and 5 bases from J, the gap between germline ends came to 10 bases. The CDR3 loop spans 12 amino acids. CDR3 protein: CAWSRARETQYF. CDR3 DNA sequence: TGTGCCTGGAGCAGAGCGAGGGAGACCCAGTACTTC.

The chain carries TRBV5-1 and TRBJ2-7; maybe TRBD2 (6 bases). The CDR3 covers 15 residues. V was cut by 4 bases and J by 5 bases, with 19 bases left in between. Germline values: CDR1 SGHRS, CDR2 YFSETQ. The CDR3 region has the DNA TGCGCCAGCAGCCCGGAGTTTCGGGGGTTCGACGAGCAGTACTTC. This sequence encodes CASSPEFRGFDEQYF.

The genes are TRBV6-1 and TRBJ1-2, with 7 bases identical to TRBD1. This CDR3 has 13 residues. Trimming cost V 6 bases and J 5 bases; bases outside gene matches: 6. Germline CDR1 MNHNS, CDR2 SASEGT. The CDR3 loop is CASSRGERYGYTF. In nucleotides, the CDR3 is TGTGCCAGCAGCAGGGGGGAAAGATATGGCTACACCTTC.

CDR3 sequence: CSVEGSENYGYTF. The CDR3 region has the DNA TGCAGCGTTGAAGGCAGCGAGAACTATGGCTACACCTTC. This sequence joins TRBV29-1 and TRBJ1-2; D call uncertain. Trimming took off 1 base at V and 2 bases at J, with 8 bases between the two ends. Germline loops: CDR1 SQVTM, CDR2 ANQGSEA. CDR3 length equals 13 residues.

The chain uses TRBV18 and TRBJ2-5, with TRBD2 identical over 12 bases. V lost 4 bases and J lost 3; bases outside the gene matches: 3. The CDR3 runs 15 residues. Germline lookup yields CDR1 KGHSH and CDR2 LQKENI. The CDR3 reads CASSLLAGGEETQYF. CDR3 DNA: TGTGCCAGCTCACTGCTAGCGGGAGGGGAAGAGACCCAGTACTTC.

The rearrangement uses TRBV5-1 and TRBJ2-5; D is unclear. Germline values: CDR1 SGHRS, CDR2 YFSETQ. Trimming removed 7 bases from V and 6 bases from J, with 13 bases in between. The CDR3 runs to 12 residues. The CDR3 region has the DNA TGCGCCAGCGTCGGGTCGGAAAAGACCCAGTACTTC. It specifies CASVGSEKTQYF.

V usage is TRBV9 and J usage is TRBJ2-1; 11 nucleotides agree with TRBD1. Germline V CDR1 and CDR2: SGDLS, YYNGEE. Trimming at V came to 0 bases and at J to 3 bases, leaving 2 bases not matched to a gene. The CDR3 totals 16 residues. CDR3 DNA: TGTGCCAGCAGCGTAGTGGGGACAGGGGGCTACAATGAGCAGTTCTTC. Translated, it gives CASSVVGTGGYNEQFF.

CDR3 DNA sequence: TGCGCCAGCAGCTTGGTAGGACAGCGTACTGAGCAGTTCTTC. It specifies CASSLVGQRTEQFF. The genes are TRBV5-1 and TRBJ2-1; a weak D match, TRBD1 (6 bases). The germline V and J ends were trimmed by 0 bases and 9 bases, with 13 bases remaining between them. This CDR3 spans 14 amino acids. CDR1 is SGHRS and CDR2 is YFSETQ in the germline V gene.

The genes are TRBV7-9 and TRBJ2-5; no definite D call. This CDR3 contains 13 residues. Deletions cut 5 bases from V and 5 bases from J, with 12 bases between. CDR1 is SEHNR, CDR2 FQNEAQ, per germline (reference sequence). CDR3 sequence (DNA): TGTGCCAGCAGCCCTACGGGTTGGGAGACCCAGTACTTC. This encodes CASSPTGWETQYF.

This chain connects TRBV15 to TRBJ1-6; D uncertain. The CDR3 spans 12 residues. Germline lookup yields CDR1 LNHNV and CDR2 YYDKDF (reference sequence). With 8 bases removed from V and 10 bases from J, the gap between germline ends came to 12 bases. For the CDR3, the DNA is TGTGCCACCGGGCTTCCCGACTCACCCCTCCACTTT. Translation: CATGLPDSPLHF.

V usage is TRBV9 and J usage is TRBJ2-5, with 13 bases aligning to TRBD2. The germline CDR1 and CDR2 sequences are SGDLS and YYNGEE. The CDR3 runs to 17 residues. With 0 bases clipped from V and 4 bases from J, the junction kept 6 bases outside the gene matches. CDR3 region: CASSVGGTSGELETQYF. The CDR3 region has the DNA TGTGCCAGCAGCGTAGGTGGGACTAGCGGGGAACTAGAGACCCAGTACTTC.

The genes are TRBV6-4 and TRBJ1-6, with D perhaps TRBD1 (5 bases). The CDR3 spans 15 residues. V lost 6 bases and J lost 0, with 9 bases in between. Germline V gene lookup returns CDR1 MRHNA and CDR2 SNTAGT. The CDR3 nucleotides read TGTGCCAGCAGAGAAGACAGCTCCTATAATTCACCCCTCCACTTT. Protein product: CASREDSSYNSPLHF.

A few counts support this clone. This chain uses TRBV10-3 with TRBJ1-2; D might be TRBD1 (6 bases). Germline CDR1 is ENHRY and CDR2 is SYGVKD. The CDR3 loop spans 13 amino acids. V gave up 0 bases and J gave up 8 bases, with 10 bases separating them. The CDR3 DNA reads TGTGCCATCAGTGAGTCCGGCCAGGGGGGCTACACCTTC. Translation: CAISESGQGGYTF.

The rearrangement joins TRBV2 to TRBJ1-5, with TRBD1 identical over 7 bases. V dropped 11 bases and J dropped 4; count of bases not matched to a gene: 8. CDR1 is SNHLY, CDR2 FYNNEI, per germline. There are 13 residues in the CDR3. The CDR3 sequence is CAVLGQLNQPQHF. The DNA of the CDR3 is TGTGCCGTACTGGGACAGCTTAATCAGCCCCAGCATTTT.

This clone has more than one count but fewer than ten. The chain is built from TRBV5-8 and TRBJ1-2; 7 nucleotides align to TRBD1. CDR3 length: 13 amino acids. Germline CDR1 is SGHTS and CDR2 is YDEGEE. The trim removed 8 bases at V and 4 bases at J, leaving 8 bases unmatched. Here the CDR3 DNA reads TGTGCCAGAAACCAGGGGGTTTCCTATGGCTACACCTTC. Encoded protein: CARNQGVSYGYTF.

V is TRBV6-6 and J is TRBJ1-1, with 7 bases identical to TRBD1. V gave up 2 bases and J gave up 5 bases; unmatched junction bases: 8. CDR1 is MNHNY, CDR2 SVGAGI, per germline (reference sequence). The CDR3 loop spans 15 amino acids. The CDR3 sequence is CASSYGRGVKTEAFF. CDR3 DNA: TGTGCCAGCAGTTACGGCAGGGGGGTAAAAACTGAAGCTTTCTTT.

The chain couples TRBV4-1 to TRBJ1-2; D may be TRBD1 (5 bases). This CDR3 comprises 12 residues. CDR1 MGHRA and CDR2 YSYEKL come from the germline V gene. Trimming left V 3 bases short and J 9 bases short, with 11 bases between. The CDR3 coding sequence is TGCGCCAGCAGCCACGGGGGGGGTAGCTACACCTTC. Its protein is CASSHGGGSYTF.

This clone has only one observation. This chain links TRBV11-2 with TRBJ1-2, with D uncertain. Germline V gene sequence: CDR1 SGHAT, CDR2 FQNNGV. The CDR3 is 14 amino acids. V dropped 5 bases and J dropped 0 bases, with 10 bases sitting between them. The DNA for the CDR3 is TGTGCCAGCAGCCCCACCACAGCTAACTATGGCTACACCTTC. Protein sequence: CASSPTTANYGYTF.

The V gene is TRBV5-1, the J gene TRBJ2-2; 7 nucleotides line up with TRBD1. The V gene end was trimmed by 6 bases and the J gene end by 0 bases; junction bases not matched to a gene: 8. The CDR3 is 16 amino acids. Germline-derived CDR1 and CDR2 are SGHRS and YFSETQ. CDR3 bases: TGCGCCAGCACTAATACCGGGACAGCGAACACCGGGGAGCTGTTTTTT. It is translated as CASTNTGTANTGELFF.

V is TRBV10-3 and J is TRBJ1-1, with 10 bases fitting TRBD1. In germline, CDR1 is ENHRY, CDR2 SYGVKD. The V and J ends lost 4 bases and 0 bases, in that order; junction bases with no gene match: 5. This CDR3 has 16 amino acids. The CDR3 region has the DNA TGTGCCATCAGTGGGACAGGGGGACTTATGAACACTGAAGCTTTCTTT. Its protein is CAISGTGGLMNTEAFF.

The chain combines TRBV30 with TRBJ2-3, with 9 bases identical to TRBD2. The germline gives CDR1 GTSNPN, CDR2 SVGIG (reference sequence). V lost 0 bases, J lost 9 bases, and 7 bases stayed unmatched. The CDR3 is 14 amino acids. In DNA form, the CDR3 reads TGTGCCTGGAGTGTGTCTAGCGGGGTCGTAACGCAGTATTTT. This gives the protein CAWSVSSGVVTQYF.

This clone was found a few times. J is TRBJ1-1 and V is TRBV10-3, with D possibly TRBD1 on 5 matching bases. The germline V and J ends were trimmed by 4 bases and 3 bases, with 12 bases remaining between them. Germline V gene data show CDR1 as ENHRY and CDR2 as SYGVKD. The CDR3 totals 14 residues. CDR3 amino acids: CAISASRADTEAFF. In DNA form, the CDR3 reads TGTGCCATCAGTGCGAGCAGGGCAGACACTGAAGCTTTCTTT.

The V call is TRBV7-6, the J call TRBJ2-7; TRBD2 might be the D (6 bases). V lost 3 bases and J 3 bases, leaving 9 bases between the germline ends. Germline CDR1 and CDR2: SGHVS and FNYEAQ. The CDR3 is 13 amino acids. CDR3 DNA sequence: TGTGCCAGCAGCTTTACCGGGGGCTACGAGCAGTACTTC. This gives the protein CASSFTGGYEQYF.

V gene TRBV9 combines with J gene TRBJ1-1; D might be TRBD1 (5 bases). Germline lookup yields CDR1 SGDLS and CDR2 YYNGEE. The CDR3 is made up of 14 amino acids. V was shortened by 4 bases and J by 4 bases, with 14 bases between the two germline ends. In nucleotides, the CDR3 is TGTGCCAGCAGCACCGGGGGGGGAGTCACTGAAGCTTTCTTT. This codes for CASSTGGGVTEAFF.

On this clone: One junction end disagrees with the germline gene, perhaps due to a read error. The V and J genes are TRBV19 and TRBJ2-5; 9 bases map to TRBD2. This CDR3 is built from 13 residues. Looked up from germline, CDR1 is LNHDA and CDR2 is SQIVND (reference sequence). This chain's CDR3 is CASSTAAGGLRHF. For the CDR3, the DNA is TGTGCCAGTAGTACAGCAGCGGGGGGACTGCGGCACTTC. Filled out from reference TRBV19 and TRBJ2-5, the complete variable domain reads DGGITQSPKYLFRKEGQNVTLSCEQNLNHDAMYWYRQDPGQGLRLIYYSQIVNDFQKGDIAEGYSVSREKKESFPLTVTSAQKNPTAFYLCASSTAAGGLRHFGPGTRLLVL.

The chain employs TRBV30 and TRBJ1-1; D call uncertain. The V end was cut by 4 bases, the J end by 11 bases, with 14 bases between. This CDR3 comprises 11 residues. Germline-derived CDR1 and CDR2 are GTSNPN and SVGIG (reference sequence). CDR3 sequence reads: CAWTTTLDAFF. CDR3 nucleotide sequence: TGTGCCTGGACTACTACGCTCGATGCTTTCTTT.

Remarks on this clone: A much larger clone differs from this one at a single base, so this may be a read error. Other DNA sequences in this sample translate to the same CDR3. The V gene is TRBV6-5, the J gene TRBJ2-7, with 8 positions matching TRBD1. V lost 2 bases to trimming and J lost 6 bases; unmatched junction nucleotides: 3. Germline-derived CDR1 and CDR2 are MNHEY and SVGAGI. The CDR3 has 13 residues. Here the CDR3 DNA reads TGTGCCAGCAGTTACGGACAGGGTGGCGAGCAGTACTTC. Protein: CASSYGQGGEQYF.

The chain uses TRBV7-2 and TRBJ2-3, with a tentative D call TRBD2 (6 bases). V lost 5 bases and J 6 bases, leaving 12 bases between the germline ends. Germline V CDR1 and CDR2: SGHTA, FQGNSA. This CDR3 has 13 amino acids. The CDR3 DNA follows: TGTGCCAGCAGCCTGGGACTTCGGGATACGCAGTATTTT. The encoded protein is CASSLGLRDTQYF. The full variable domain, rest sourced from reference TRBV7-2 and TRBJ2-3, is GAGVSQSPSNKVTEKGKDVELRCDPISGHTALYWYRQSLGQGLEFLIYFQGNSAPDKSGLPSDRFSAERTGGSVSTLTIQRTQQEDSAVYLCASSLGLRDTQYFGPGTRLTVL.

In its sample, this clone was seen once. V and J are TRBV9 and TRBJ1-1; weak D call: TRBD1 (6 bases). Germline V gene data show CDR1 as SGDLS and CDR2 as YYNGEE. The CDR3 totals 13 residues. V was clipped by 0 bases and J by 10 bases, with 13 bases between them. In DNA, the CDR3 is TGTGCCAGCAGCGTAGGCTCGGACAGTAGAGCTTTCTTT. Its translation is CASSVGSDSRAFF.

The chain couples TRBV13 to TRBJ2-7; 8 bases map to TRBD2. Unmatched junction bases numbered 8, after V lost 3 bases and J lost 4 bases. This CDR3 has 15 amino acids. The germline V gene has CDR1 PRHDT and CDR2 FYEKMQ (reference sequence). CDR3 region: CASSLRAGGSYEQYF. In DNA, the CDR3 is TGTGCCAGCAGCTTGAGGGCGGGGGGCTCTTACGAGCAGTACTTC.

The rearrangement links TRBV5-4 to TRBJ2-1, with D possibly matching TRBD2 (6 bases). The germline gives CDR1 SGHNT, CDR2 YYREEE (reference sequence). Trimming stripped 3 bases from V and 1 base from J, with 11 bases between. The length of the CDR3 is 15 residues. The CDR3: CASSSSAGSYNEQFF. CDR3 coding DNA: TGTGCCAGCAGCTCCTCTGCGGGATCCTACAATGAGCAGTTCTTC.

CDR3 sequence (DNA): TGCGCCAGCAGTGAACACAGGGGGCCCAATCAGCCCCAGCATTTT. It is translated as CASSEHRGPNQPQHF. The chain carries TRBV10-2 and TRBJ1-5; 9 bases map to TRBD1. CDR1 WSHSY and CDR2 SAAADI come from the germline V gene. The length of the CDR3 is 15 residues. After removal of 3 bases from V and 3 bases from J, the junction contained 3 bases not matched to a gene.